These 2 T cell receptor beta chains came from one sample sequenced in a study of cytomegalovirus exposure and HLA in healthy donors. The PCR used 60 Vbeta and 13 Jbeta primers. Sequenced by immunoSEQ multiplex PCR; TCRdb stores in-frame clones only, minus some. The sample yields 130,000 to 150,000 clones, almost 85% seen once. The specimen was PBMCs. The receptors come from an older woman in good health and CMV-seropositive.

This clone was seen a few times. The gene calls are TRBV30 and TRBJ2-1, with D possibly matching TRBD2 (6 bases). Germline CDR1 GTSNPN, CDR2 SVGIG (reference sequence). This CDR3 is built from 14 residues. The V gene lost 1 base and the J gene lost 3 bases, with 10 bases spanning the gap. The CDR3 region has the DNA TGTGCCTGGAGTGATAGCGGTTTCTACAATGAGCAGTTCTTC. Translated, it gives CAWSDSGFYNEQFF. Using reference TRBV30 and TRBJ2-1 for the parts outside the CDR3, the full variable domain is SQTIHQWPATLVQPVGSPLSLECTVEGTSNPNLYWYRQAAGRGLQLLFYSVGIGQISSEVPQNLSASRPQDRQFILSSKKLLLSDSGFYLCAWSDSGFYNEQFFGPGTRLTVL.

Concerning this clone: The junction departs from germline at one end; a sequencing error may be responsible. The J gene is TRBJ1-2, the V gene TRBV7-9; D ambiguous. The CDR3 is 12 residues long. From germline, CDR1 is SEHNR and CDR2 FQNEAQ (reference sequence). CDR3 residues: CSSSLPSHGYTF. CDR3 bases: TGTTCCAGCAGCTTACCTTCCCATGGCTACACCTTC.